Shown below are 30 T cell receptor beta chains from a single sample sequenced in a study of control samples from healthy donors and cancer patients. Sequenced by immunoSEQ multiplex PCR; TCRdb stores in-frame clones only, minus some. The sample has about 160,000 clones; 90% to 95% are singletons. The source material was blood. The source of these receptors is a man aged 18 to 35 in good health.

V is TRBV7-9 and J is TRBJ1-2; 11 bases map to TRBD1. The CDR3 totals 17 residues. CDR1 is SEHNR, CDR2 FQNEAQ, per germline (reference sequence). J gave up 4 bases and V 5 bases, and 12 bases lay outside the gene matches. DNA of the CDR3: TGTGCCAGCAGCCCTCGGACAGGGGGCGGGACAATCTATGGCTACACCTTC. Its protein product is CASSPRTGGGTIYGYTF.

This clone was detected a few times. The chain employs TRBV5-4 and TRBJ1-4; TRBD1 agrees at 7 bases. The CDR3 loop spans 15 amino acids. Germline V gene lookup returns CDR1 SGHNT and CDR2 YYREEE (reference sequence). V trimming: 2 bases; J trimming: 4 bases; junction bases outside the gene matches: 5. The chain's CDR3 is CASSFWGDSNEKLFF. The CDR3 nucleotides read TGTGCCAGCAGCTTTTGGGGGGACAGTAATGAAAAACTGTTTTTT.

The rearrangement links TRBV28 to TRBJ1-1; D not resolved. Germline loops: CDR1 MDHEN, CDR2 SYDVKM. V was pared by 7 bases and J by 0 bases, with 12 bases between. The CDR3 totals 14 residues. The CDR3 nucleotides are TGTGCCAGCAAAGTGGAGAGAGTGAACACTGAAGCTTTCTTT. Residues: CASKVERVNTEAFF.

The V gene is TRBV25-1, the J gene TRBJ1-1; D is unresolved. The germline V gene encodes CDR1 MGHDK and CDR2 SYGVNS. Trimming left V 4 bases short and J 2 bases short, with 8 bases between. This CDR3 spans 13 amino acids. The CDR3 sequence: CASSVTANTEAFF. CDR3 DNA sequence: TGTGCCAGCAGTGTAACAGCCAACACTGAAGCTTTCTTT.

The chain recombines TRBV7-9 with TRBJ2-7; 8 nucleotides line up with TRBD1. This CDR3 has 15 residues. Germline trimming cut 0 bases from V and 4 bases from J; bases unmatched to any gene: 5. Per germline, CDR1 SEHNR and CDR2 FQNEAQ (reference sequence). The CDR3 region is CASSLARDRPYEQYF. Written as DNA, the CDR3 is TGTGCCAGCAGCTTAGCCCGGGACAGGCCTTACGAGCAGTACTTC. The variable domain in full, completed from reference TRBV7-9 and TRBJ2-7, reads DTGVSQNPRHKITKRGQNVTFRCDPISEHNRLYWYRQTLGQGPEFLTYFQNEAQLEKSRLLSDRFSAERPKGSFSTLEIQRTEQGDSAMYLCASSLARDRPYEQYFGPGTRLTVT.

This clone was seen a few times. This chain connects TRBV18 to TRBJ2-7; maybe TRBD1 (6 bases). Germline V gene sequence: CDR1 KGHSH, CDR2 LQKENI. The V gene lost 3 bases and the J gene lost 2 bases, with 17 bases spanning the gap. This CDR3 has 16 residues. The CDR3 region is CASSPYQQGGTYEQYF. The DNA for the CDR3 is TGTGCCAGCTCACCGTACCAACAGGGCGGCACCTACGAGCAGTACTTC.

V usage is TRBV7-9 and J usage is TRBJ1-5, with no clear D. Germline lookup yields CDR1 SEHNR and CDR2 FQNEAQ (reference sequence). The CDR3 extends over 12 amino acids. V shed 5 bases and J shed 3 bases, with 5 bases lying between them. This chain's CDR3 is CASSPFNQPQHF. The CDR3 DNA is TGTGCCAGCAGCCCGTTCAATCAGCCCCAGCATTTT.

This clone has just one count. This chain links TRBV7-8 with TRBJ2-7, with D unresolved. Germline V gene sequence: CDR1 SGHVS, CDR2 FQNEAQ. With 5 bases removed from V and 0 bases from J, the gap between germline ends came to 20 bases. The CDR3 contains 17 residues. The CDR3 protein is CASSPPFWQPDSYEQYF. As DNA, the CDR3 is TGTGCCAGCAGCCCCCCTTTTTGGCAGCCAGACTCCTACGAGCAGTACTTC.

The chain links TRBV5-1 to TRBJ2-7; TRBD1 agrees at 7 bases. The ends lost 3 bases at V and 2 bases at J; junction bases unmatched: 8. Looked up from germline, CDR1 is SGHRS and CDR2 is YFSETQ. The CDR3 is made up of 15 amino acids. The CDR3 is CASSSMGQTAYEQYF. Here the CDR3 DNA reads TGCGCCAGCAGCTCCATGGGACAGACGGCCTACGAGCAGTACTTC. Looking up the rest from reference TRBV5-1 and TRBJ2-7 gives the full variable domain: KAGVTQTPRYLIKTRGQQVTLSCSPISGHRSVSWYQQTPGQGLQFLFEYFSETQRNKGNFPGRFSGRQFSNSRSEMNVSTLELGDSALYLCASSSMGQTAYEQYFGPGTRLTVT.

The J gene is TRBJ1-5, the V gene TRBV6-5; possibly TRBD1 for D (6 bases). The CDR3 spans 13 residues. Trimming left V 11 bases short and J 6 bases short, with 17 bases between. CDR1 is MNHEY, CDR2 SVGAGI, per germline. CDR3 DNA sequence: TGTGCCGGAAACGACAGGTGGGGTCAGCCCCAGCATTTT. Translation gives CAGNDRWGQPQHF.

The rearrangement links TRBV5-4 to TRBJ2-7; no firm D call. V dropped 4 bases and J dropped 0 bases, with 14 bases sitting between them. CDR3 length: 15 amino acids. CDR1 is SGHNT, CDR2 YYREEE, per germline (reference sequence). The CDR3: CASSPAGPGSYEQYF. DNA of the CDR3: TGTGCCAGCAGCCCCGCCGGACCAGGCTCCTACGAGCAGTACTTC.

The rearrangement links TRBV6-6 to TRBJ2-1; unclear D gene. V was cut by 11 bases and J by 12 bases, with 23 bases left in between. This CDR3 is built from 13 residues. In germline, CDR1 is MNHNY, CDR2 SVGAGI (reference sequence). The CDR3 spells CAASSDGRNGQFF. CDR3 bases: TGTGCCGCGTCGAGTGATGGCCGGAACGGGCAGTTCTTC.

This clone was counted only a few times. V is TRBV10-1 and J is TRBJ2-2; D remains unclear. V shed 7 bases and J shed 8 bases, with 14 bases lying between them. Per germline, CDR1 WNHNN and CDR2 SYGVQD (reference sequence). This CDR3 has 13 residues. As DNA, the CDR3 is TGCGCCAGCACCCTTCGTAGGGAAGGGGAGCTGTTTTTT. This encodes CASTLRREGELFF.

This chain links TRBV4-2 with TRBJ1-3; D gene ambiguous. This CDR3 has 15 amino acids. The V end was cut by 0 bases, the J end by 4 bases, with 10 bases between. From germline, CDR1 is LGHNA and CDR2 YNFKEQ. The CDR3 loop is CASSQDLTKGNTIYF. The CDR3 DNA sequence: TGTGCCAGCAGCCAAGATCTGACGAAAGGAAACACCATATATTTT.

The chain is built from TRBV11-2 and TRBJ2-7; D gene unclear. This CDR3 spans 15 amino acids. With 0 bases removed from V and 0 bases from J, the gap between germline ends came to 9 bases. Germline values: CDR1 SGHAT, CDR2 FQNNGV. CDR3 residues: CASSLEAPHSYEQYF. Here the CDR3 DNA reads TGTGCCAGCAGCTTAGAAGCCCCTCACTCCTACGAGCAGTACTTC. Drawing the rest from reference TRBV11-2 and TRBJ2-7, the complete variable domain is EAGVAQSPRYKIIEKRQSVAFWCNPISGHATLYWYQQILGQGPKLLIQFQNNGVVDDSQLPKDRFSAERLKGVDSTLKIQPAKLEDSAVYLCASSLEAPHSYEQYFGPGTRLTVT.

The chain joins TRBV6-1 to TRBJ1-1; D is uncertain. Germline CDR1 MNHNS, CDR2 SASEGT. There are 12 residues in the CDR3. V was cut by 3 bases and J by 11 bases, with 13 bases left in between. The CDR3 reads CASSDESLSAFF. CDR3 DNA sequence: TGTGCCAGCAGTGATGAGAGCCTGAGCGCTTTCTTT.

The chain combines TRBV14 with TRBJ1-2, with 8 bases fitting TRBD1. Germline V gene sequence: CDR1 SGHDN, CDR2 FVKESK. V shed 1 base, J shed 0 bases, and the junction held 10 bases outside the gene matches. The CDR3 covers 18 residues. This CDR3 reads CASSQGRTGWKSNYGYTF. The CDR3 DNA is TGTGCCAGCAGCCAAGGACGGACAGGGTGGAAGTCTAACTATGGCTACACCTTC.

The rearrangement joins TRBV4-2 to TRBJ2-3; TRBD1 is a possible D gene (5 bases). Germline CDR1 is LGHNA and CDR2 is YNFKEQ. The ends were cut back, 0 bases at V and 7 bases at J, with 11 bases in the middle. This CDR3 has 14 amino acids. The CDR3 is CASSQEGSGNTQYF. CDR3 sequence (DNA): TGTGCCAGCAGCCAAGAGGGGTCAGGGAATACGCAGTATTTT.

This clone appeared a single time. This chain links TRBV5-5 with TRBJ2-3; D could derive from TRBD1 or TRBD2 (5 bases each). The CDR3 loop spans 15 amino acids. From germline, CDR1 is SGHKS and CDR2 YYEKEE (reference sequence). With 2 bases removed from V and 2 bases from J, the gap between germline ends came to 12 bases. The CDR3 nucleotides are TGTGCCAGCAGCTTAGGGACCGGTACCACAGATACGCAGTATTTT. Translated: CASSLGTGTTDTQYF.

This sequence joins TRBV2 and TRBJ2-1; the D call may be TRBD1 or TRBD2 (5 bases each). The CDR3 sequence is 15 residues long. CDR1 SNHLY and CDR2 FYNNEI come from the germline V gene. The V gene lost 2 bases and the J gene lost 10 bases, with 18 bases spanning the gap. The CDR3 sequence: CASSEITGPRGEQFF. In DNA form, the CDR3 reads TGTGCCAGCAGTGAAATTACGGGGCCAAGGGGCGAGCAGTTCTTC.

This clone was detected only a few times. The CDR3 sequence is CASSPPGRGRTDTQYF. The DNA of the CDR3 is TGTGCCAGCAGCCCCCCCGGTAGGGGTCGCACAGATACGCAGTATTTT. The genes are TRBV13 and TRBJ2-3; TRBD1 is a possible D gene (5 bases). This CDR3 is built from 16 residues. Deletions cut 5 bases from V and 1 base from J, with 16 bases between. The germline gives CDR1 PRHDT, CDR2 FYEKMQ (reference sequence). Full variable domain (missing parts from reference TRBV13 and TRBJ2-3): AAGVIQSPRHLIKEKRETATLKCYPIPRHDTVYWYQQGPGQDPQFLISFYEKMQSDKGSIPDRFSAQQFSDYHSELNMSSLELGDSALYFCASSPPGRGRTDTQYFGPGTRLTVL.

The chain employs TRBV2 and TRBJ2-7; D unresolved. CDR3 length: 14 residues. Germline values: CDR1 SNHLY, CDR2 FYNNEI. With 4 bases removed from V and 5 bases from J, the gap between germline ends came to 15 bases. The CDR3 DNA reads TGTGCCAGCAGTGGGGGAACAACTTATCACGAGCAGTACTTC. This translates into CASSGGTTYHEQYF.

The chain has TRBV5-5 and TRBJ2-2, with D tentatively TRBD1 (6 bases). The CDR3 totals 13 residues. CDR1 SGHKS and CDR2 YYEKEE come from the germline V gene (reference sequence). Here the CDR3 DNA reads TGTGTTTCGGAAGGGGGTAGAACCGGGGAGCTGTTTTTT. It translates to CVSEGGRTGELFF.

This clone was counted a single time. The chain is built from TRBV4-1 and TRBJ2-7, with D perhaps matching TRBD1 (6 bases). The V gene lost 3 bases and the J gene lost 3 bases, with 15 bases spanning the gap. This CDR3 is 15 amino acids long. Germline CDR1 is MGHRA and CDR2 is YSYEKL. The CDR3 protein is CASSHLQGDRYEQYF. CDR3 nucleotide sequence: TGCGCCAGCAGCCATCTACAGGGAGACCGCTACGAGCAGTACTTC.

The chain recombines TRBV10-3 with TRBJ2-1, with 10 bases that match TRBD1. In germline, CDR1 is ENHRY, CDR2 SYGVKD. The CDR3 loop spans 14 amino acids. Trimming removed 6 bases from V and 9 bases from J; junction bases left unmatched: 8. The CDR3 nucleotides are TGTGCCATCAGGGGGGGACAGGGGAGCGGTGAGCAGTTCTTC. This codes for CAIRGGQGSGEQFF.

The chain joins TRBV3-1 (or the pseudogene TRBV3-2) to TRBJ2-5; 8 bases map to TRBD1. Germline V gives CDR1 LGHDT, CDR2 YNNKEL (reference sequence). The CDR3 extends over 14 amino acids. V shed 4 bases and J 1 base; nucleotides not matched to a gene: 2. CDR3 loop: CASSLRGPQETQYF. The CDR3, as DNA: TGTGCCAGCAGCCTCAGGGGGCCCCAAGAGACCCAGTACTTC.

The CDR3 spells CASSSGRGGTQETQYF. The CDR3 coding sequence is TGTGCCAGCAGCTCCGGTCGGGGGGGGACACAAGAGACCCAGTACTTC. V gene TRBV7-9 combines with J gene TRBJ2-5, with 8 bases lining up with TRBD2. CDR3 length: 16 amino acids. The trim removed 4 bases at V and 2 bases at J, leaving 9 bases unmatched. Looked up from germline, CDR1 is SEHNR and CDR2 is FQNEAQ (reference sequence).

The rearrangement uses TRBV5-6 and TRBJ2-2; 8 bases are shared with TRBD1. Germline V gene sequence: CDR1 SGHDT, CDR2 YYEEEE. V lost 0 bases and J lost 6; bases outside the gene matches: 1. The CDR3 spans 14 residues. The CDR3 loop reads CASSLGQGSGELFF. CDR3 in DNA: TGTGCCAGCAGCTTGGGACAGGGGTCCGGGGAGCTGTTTTTT.

The CDR3 region is CASSQGPAIGREYEQYF. For the CDR3, the DNA is TGTGCCAGCAGCCAAGGGCCAGCAATTGGTCGGGAATACGAGCAGTACTTC. V usage is TRBV4-2 and J usage is TRBJ2-7, with a possible D match to TRBD2 (5 bases). This CDR3 has 17 residues. Germline V CDR1 and CDR2: LGHNA, YNFKEQ. Trimming removed 1 base at V and 4 bases at J, with 20 bases between.

The chain recombines TRBV5-1 with TRBJ1-2, with 8 positions matching TRBD1. The CDR3 runs 12 residues. Germline lookup yields CDR1 SGHRS and CDR2 YFSETQ. V was clipped by 5 bases and J by 4 bases; unmatched bases: 1. The CDR3 DNA reads as TGCGCCAGCAGGACAGGGGTCTATGGCTACACCTTC. Protein sequence: CASRTGVYGYTF.